This T cell receptor beta chain derives from a study of blood T cells in healthy people across ages. Overall study findings and caveats: Researchers judged that diversity estimates from one million T cells fell short of true values. Comparison with aged donors showed that long-lived donors had more naive CD4+ cells and higher diversity.

Details on this clonotype: The antigen remains unidentified.

Next came a second PCR, run for about 6 to 11 cycles, which used a sample-barcoded 5' primer along with a J-beta primer mix. TCRdb called the 5' RACE reads again in MiXCR, with one record for every CDR3 protein. The sample shows hundreds of thousands of distinct CDR3 sequences, around half of them seen only once. V was clipped by 2 bases and J by 4 bases, with 14 bases between them. This CDR3 spans 15 amino acids. The germline CDR1 and CDR2 sequences are SEHNR and FQNEAQ (reference sequence). Sequenced sample: blood. This receptor was identified in an elderly man in good health. The V gene is TRBV7-9, the J gene TRBJ2-5, with a possible D match to TRBD1 (5 bases). In DNA form, the CDR3 reads TGTGCCAGCAGCTTAACCCAGGGTCTAGGAGAGACCCAGTACTTC. As protein: CASSLTQGLGETQYF.